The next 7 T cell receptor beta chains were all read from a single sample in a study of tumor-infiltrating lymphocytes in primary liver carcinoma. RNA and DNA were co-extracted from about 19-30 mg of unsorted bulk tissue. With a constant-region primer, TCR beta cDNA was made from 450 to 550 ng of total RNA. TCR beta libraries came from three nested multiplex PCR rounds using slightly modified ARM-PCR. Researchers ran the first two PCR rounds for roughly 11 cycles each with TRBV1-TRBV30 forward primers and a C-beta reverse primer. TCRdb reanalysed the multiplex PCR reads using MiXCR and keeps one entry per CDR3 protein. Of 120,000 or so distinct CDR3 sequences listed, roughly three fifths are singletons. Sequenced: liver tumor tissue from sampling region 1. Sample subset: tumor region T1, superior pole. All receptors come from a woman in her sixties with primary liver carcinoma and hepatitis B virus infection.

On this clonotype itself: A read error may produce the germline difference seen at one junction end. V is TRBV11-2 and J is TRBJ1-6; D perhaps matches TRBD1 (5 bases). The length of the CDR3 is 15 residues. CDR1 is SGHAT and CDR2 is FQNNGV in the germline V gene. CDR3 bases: TGTGCTAGCAGCTTAGATGTGACAGCTATCTCACCCCTCCACTTT. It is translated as CASSLDVTAISPLHF.

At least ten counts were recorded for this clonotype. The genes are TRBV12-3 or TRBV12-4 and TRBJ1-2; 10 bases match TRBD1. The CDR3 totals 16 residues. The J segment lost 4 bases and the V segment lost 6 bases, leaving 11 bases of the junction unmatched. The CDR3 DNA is TGTGCCAGCAGGGGGACAGGGGACGCCGTGAGCTATGGCTACACCTTC. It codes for CASRGTGDAVSYGYTF.

This CDR3 reads CASNAIGKGEAFF. The CDR3 DNA is TGTGCCAGCAATGCCATTGGCAAGGGGGAAGCTTTCTTT. V usage is TRBV28 and J usage is TRBJ1-1, with a possible D match to TRBD1 (5 bases). CDR1 and CDR2 (germline): MDHEN, SYDVKM. The CDR3 sequence is 13 residues long. Trimming pared 7 bases from V and 8 bases from J, leaving 17 bases between.

As DNA, the CDR3 is TGTGCCAGCCCAGCGGCGGGGGCCCAGTACTTC. As protein: CASPAAGAQYF. The chain employs TRBV2 and TRBJ2-5; 7 nucleotides line up with TRBD2. The V gene's germline CDR1 is SNHLY and CDR2 FYNNEI. CDR3 length: 11 residues. V lost 8 bases and J lost 9; bases outside the gene matches: 6.

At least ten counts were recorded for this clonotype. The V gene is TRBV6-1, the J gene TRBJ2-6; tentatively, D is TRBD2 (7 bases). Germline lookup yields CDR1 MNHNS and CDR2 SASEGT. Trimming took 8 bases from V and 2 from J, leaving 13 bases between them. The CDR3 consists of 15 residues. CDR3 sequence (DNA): TGTGCCAGCTTCTTAGGGGGGGCTGGGGCCAACGTCCTGACTTTC. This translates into CASFLGGAGANVLTF.

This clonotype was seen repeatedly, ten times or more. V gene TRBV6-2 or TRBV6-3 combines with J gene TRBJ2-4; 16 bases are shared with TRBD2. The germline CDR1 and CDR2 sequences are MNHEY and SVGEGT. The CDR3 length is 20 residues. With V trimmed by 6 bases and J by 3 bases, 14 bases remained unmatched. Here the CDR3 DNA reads TGTGCCAGCAGGTTTGCCGGGACTAGCGGGAGGGCCTCTAACAAAAACATTCAGTACTTC. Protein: CASRFAGTSGRASNKNIQYF.

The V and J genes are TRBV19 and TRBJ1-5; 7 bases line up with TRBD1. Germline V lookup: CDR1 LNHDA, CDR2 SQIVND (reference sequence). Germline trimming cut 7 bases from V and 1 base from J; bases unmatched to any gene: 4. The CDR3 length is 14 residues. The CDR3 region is CASNWGQSNQPQHF. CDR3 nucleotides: TGTGCCAGTAACTGGGGACAGAGCAATCAGCCCCAGCATTTT.